The source of this T cell receptor beta chain is a study of T cell responses to AZD1222 COVID-19 vaccine (dated by TCRdb to the early 2020s). Regarding the research as a whole: AZD1222 recipients given second doses at about 4 weeks or at about 12 weeks were pooled, since spike-specific TCR depth and breadth were not found to differ between the two schedules. A total of 230 to 250 trial participants underwent TCR sequencing, of whom around 200 received two doses of AZD1222 and about 25 received two doses of the MenACWY control vaccine. Trial participants were enrolled by age into 18-55, 56-69 and 70-plus year subgroups, with roughly 160, 29 and 62 TCR-sequenced participants respectively. Results and caveats for the whole study, not just this receptor: A significant rise in spike-specific TCR breadth and depth was observed after two AZD1222 doses relative to day 0 and relative to MenACWY recipients. Nearly half of unique spike-specific TCRs reportedly recognized epitopes outside regions mutated in the B.1.351 and B.1.1.7 variants. The whole spike protein was spanned by vaccine-associated CD4 TCRs, and dominant responses were seen in regions 160-218 and 743-854. No day 14 peak-response samples were available, so repertoires were characterized only after the peak T cell response. Only a handful of AZD1222 recipients were SARS-CoV-2 seropositive at baseline, limiting conclusions about previously exposed vaccinees. Most participants were white British and females outnumbered males, and the authors suggested that clonal diversity may have been underestimated. In the small 56-69-year group, the increase in depth fell short of significance, most likely because of low power.

The sample's time point label is to be understood as: baseline before first vaccination. Vaccinee samples came from UK trials COV001 and COV002, including a single-blind randomized controlled phase 2/3 trial of AZD1222 (ChAdOx1 nCoV-19) in healthy adults. Trial participant PBMC samples were collected at day 0 and day 28 after the second dose for TCRbeta chain sequencing. The CDR3 regions of human TCRbeta chains were analyzed by immunosequencing. The paper's processing steps were these. Repertoire TCRs were matched against a reference library of SARS-CoV-2-specific TCRs generated with the MIRA antigen-specificity platform. Breadth meant the fraction of unique TCRs that were SARS-CoV-2-associated, whereas depth meant the fraction of total T cells that were SARS-CoV-2-associated. Each spike-specific TCR was assigned to its reactive spike region and to a CD4 or CD8 class using the MIRA data. Log10-transformed breadth and depth values were compared by one-way ANOVA with Sidak's multiple comparisons tests. Here the immuneACCESS table is served through TCRdb, limited to in-frame sequences with V and J called. Missing clones are a known gap in these copies; in checked studies unresolved V genes cover under half, and the rest lacks a known reason. V and J calls and clone size follow that table, whereas D and trimming were derived from the DNA. Across this sample there are some 140,000 clones, with approximately 90% seen only once. 4.5% to 6.5% of the sample lies in the top ten.

About this clone itself: No cognate antigen has been identified for it. Per-base quality was not reported, and no clone a single base away is much larger than it.

Taken from the germline V gene, the CDR1 and CDR2 loops are SGHDN and FVKESK. V loses 7 bases at its end and J loses 7 bases; junction bases beyond the gene matches: 19. Including cysteine and phenylalanine, the CDR3 has 16 amino acids. CDR3 DNA is the only sequence kept; it has 48 bases, read in frame from the first base. Specimen: peripheral blood, collected on day 0 of AZD1222 vaccination. Recombination joined TRBV14 with TRBJ2-7, and 7 junctional nucleotides match TRBD2. The sequence was obtained from an adult in good health. CDR3 region: CASISGGGFANREQYF. The DNA sequence is as follows: TGTGCCAGCATCAGTGGGGGGGGATTTGCTAATAGGGAGCAGTACTTC.